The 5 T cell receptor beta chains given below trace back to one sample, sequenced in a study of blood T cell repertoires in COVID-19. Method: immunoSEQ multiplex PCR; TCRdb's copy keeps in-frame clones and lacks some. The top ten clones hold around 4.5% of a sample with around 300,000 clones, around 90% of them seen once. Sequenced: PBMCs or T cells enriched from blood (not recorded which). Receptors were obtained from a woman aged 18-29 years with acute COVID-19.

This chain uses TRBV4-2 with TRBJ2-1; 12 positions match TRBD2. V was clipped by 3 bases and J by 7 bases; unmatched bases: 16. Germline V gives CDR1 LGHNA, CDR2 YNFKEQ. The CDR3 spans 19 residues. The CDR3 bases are TGTGCCAGCAGCCAGAGGGCTTCGAGACTAGCGGGAGTGGGAAATGAGCAGTTCTTC. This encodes CASSQRASRLAGVGNEQFF.

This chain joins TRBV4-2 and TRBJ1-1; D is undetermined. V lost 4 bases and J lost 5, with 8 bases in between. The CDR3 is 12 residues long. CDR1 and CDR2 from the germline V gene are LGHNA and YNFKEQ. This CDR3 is CASSPGETEAFF. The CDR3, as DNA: TGTGCCAGCAGCCCCGGGGAGACTGAAGCTTTCTTT.

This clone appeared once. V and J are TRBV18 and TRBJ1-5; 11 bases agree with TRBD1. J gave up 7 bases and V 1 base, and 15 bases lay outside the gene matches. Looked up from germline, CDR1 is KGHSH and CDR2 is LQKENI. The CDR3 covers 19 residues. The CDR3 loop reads CASSPQRTGGAGGRQPQHF. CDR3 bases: TGTGCCAGCTCACCACAGAGGACAGGGGGCGCGGGTGGAAGACAGCCCCAGCATTTT.

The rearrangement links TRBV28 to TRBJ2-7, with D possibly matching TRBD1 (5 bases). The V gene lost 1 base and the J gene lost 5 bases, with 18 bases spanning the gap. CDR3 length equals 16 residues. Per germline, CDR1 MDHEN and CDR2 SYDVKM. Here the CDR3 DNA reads TGTGCCAGCAGTTTATCGGTCCAGGGTAATACCCACGAGCAGTACTTC. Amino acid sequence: CASSLSVQGNTHEQYF.

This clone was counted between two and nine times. CDR3 coding DNA: TGTGCCAGTAGTATAGGGGGGACACTGGGGGAGACCCAGTACTTC. Translating it yields CASSIGGTLGETQYF. The chain couples TRBV19 to TRBJ2-5; D is perhaps TRBD1 (6 bases). V was clipped by 1 base and J by 5 bases, with 14 bases between them. This CDR3 has 15 residues. Germline V gene sequence: CDR1 LNHDA, CDR2 SQIVND (reference sequence).